The source of this TCR beta chain is a study of OX40 agonist ivuxolimab in advanced cancers. At the level of the study: Partial responses occurred in three patients (one hepatocellular carcinoma, two cutaneous melanoma).

Germline CDR1 KGHSH, CDR2 LQKENI. This CDR3 spans 14 amino acids. V trimming: 3 bases; J trimming: 5 bases; junction bases outside the gene matches: 6. Method: immunoSEQ multiplex PCR; TCRdb's copy keeps in-frame clones and lacks some. The sample holds about 34,000 clones, around nine tenths seen once. The specimen comprised CD4+ or CD8+ T cells sorted from blood, sampled in a trial of the OX40 agonist ivuxolimab. This receptor was identified in an adult with an advanced solid tumor such as melanoma, head and neck, liver or kidney cancer. This chain joins TRBV18 and TRBJ1-1, with 7 bases identical to TRBD1. The CDR3 loop is CASSPQGVGTEAFF. CDR3 nucleotides: TGTGCCAGCTCACCTCAGGGGGTGGGGACTGAAGCTTTCTTT. The full variable domain, its missing parts supplied by reference TRBV18 and TRBJ1-1, is NAGVMQNPRHLVRRRGQEARLRCSPMKGHSHVYWYRQLPEEGLKFMVYLQKENIIDESGMPKERFSAEFPKEGPSILRIQQVVRGDSAAYFCASSPQGVGTEAFFGQGTRLTVV.